The 14 T cell receptor beta chains reported below all come from one sample, sequenced in a study of cytomegalovirus exposure and HLA in healthy donors. This table comes from immunoSEQ multiplex PCR, and its TCRdb copy is limited to in-frame clones, with some not included. The sample records tens of thousands of clones, about 95% being singletons. Sequencing was performed on PBMCs. Receptors originate from a woman aged 18-35 years in good health and CMV-seronegative.

This rearrangement joins TRBV9 to TRBJ1-1; tentatively, D is TRBD1 (5 bases). From germline, CDR1 is SGDLS and CDR2 YYNGEE. V lost 3 bases and J 4 bases, leaving 13 bases between the germline ends. CDR3 length: 14 amino acids. CDR3 nucleotide sequence: TGTGCCAGCAGCGCAAATACAGGTTTCACTGAAGCTTTCTTT. This gives the protein CASSANTGFTEAFF.

This chain connects TRBV5-1 to TRBJ2-2; D is uncertain. This CDR3 has 17 amino acids. Germline CDR1 and CDR2: SGHRS and YFSETQ. V was clipped by 4 bases and J by 1 base, with 17 bases between them. The CDR3 DNA is TGCGCCAGCAGCCCCCGTCCTCCCGGTAAGAACACCGGGGAGCTGTTTTTT. Translated: CASSPRPPGKNTGELFF.

The rearrangement joins TRBV5-1 to TRBJ2-3, with 7 bases lining up with TRBD2. J lost 0 bases, V lost 7 bases, and 8 bases had no gene match. This CDR3 comprises 15 residues. Per germline, CDR1 SGHRS and CDR2 YFSETQ. The CDR3 region is CASVRLAPSTDTQYF. The CDR3 DNA sequence: TGCGCCAGCGTTCGACTAGCCCCCAGCACAGATACGCAGTATTTT.

The genes are TRBV9 and TRBJ2-7; D might be TRBD1 (6 bases). With 5 bases removed from V and 6 bases from J, the gap between germline ends came to 12 bases. CDR1 is SGDLS, CDR2 YYNGEE, per germline. CDR3 length: 12 residues. CDR3 region: CASRGEGGEQYF. CDR3 DNA sequence: TGTGCCAGCAGGGGGGAAGGGGGCGAGCAGTACTTC.

The gene calls are TRBV7-2 and TRBJ1-1; 7 bases are a match to TRBD1. Trimming at V came to 6 bases and at J to 1 base, leaving 8 bases not matched to a gene. Per the germline V gene, CDR1 is SGHTA and CDR2 is FQGNSA. The CDR3 totals 15 residues. The CDR3 protein is CASRYLGTANTEAFF. CDR3 bases: TGTGCCAGCAGATACCTGGGGACAGCGAACACTGAAGCTTTCTTT.

The V gene is TRBV5-5, the J gene TRBJ1-2; D may be TRBD1 (5 bases). The CDR3 spans 16 residues. The germline gives CDR1 SGHKS, CDR2 YYEKEE (reference sequence). V was trimmed by 0 bases and J by 8 bases, leaving 20 bases between them. CDR3 loop: CASSLDVLVGAGGYTF. CDR3 coding DNA: TGTGCCAGCAGCTTGGATGTTTTAGTTGGGGCAGGGGGCTACACCTTC.

This chain joins TRBV4-2 and TRBJ1-2, with D possibly TRBD1 on 5 matching bases. The CDR3 runs 16 residues. V was trimmed by 0 bases and J by 5 bases, leaving 16 bases between them. Germline V gives CDR1 LGHNA, CDR2 YNFKEQ. CDR3 protein: CASSQDISTDLYGYTF. The CDR3, as DNA: TGTGCCAGCAGCCAAGATATATCGACAGACTTGTATGGCTACACCTTC.

V usage is TRBV5-1 and J usage is TRBJ2-5, with 11 nucleotides matching TRBD1. Germline lookup yields CDR1 SGHRS and CDR2 YFSETQ. V lost 0 bases, J lost 3 bases, and 4 bases stayed unmatched. The CDR3 covers 16 residues. CDR3 DNA sequence: TGCGCCAGCAGCTTGGGGACAGGGGGCGCGGAAGAGACCCAGTACTTC. It specifies CASSLGTGGAEETQYF.

The chain has TRBV7-8 and TRBJ1-2; 9 bases are shared with TRBD1. Germline V gene sequence: CDR1 SGHVS, CDR2 FQNEAQ. This CDR3 comprises 15 residues. J lost 5 bases, V lost 5 bases, and 9 bases had no gene match. The chain's CDR3 is CASSPRDRAEYGYTF. The CDR3 coding sequence is TGTGCCAGCAGCCCGAGGGACAGGGCGGAATATGGCTACACCTTC.

This chain uses TRBV4-2 with TRBJ2-7; 7 bases map to TRBD1. CDR3 size: 15 residues. In germline, CDR1 is LGHNA, CDR2 YNFKEQ. V lost 4 bases to trimming and J lost 9 bases; unmatched junction nucleotides: 15. CDR3: CASSRSGTVTAGQYF. CDR3 bases: TGTGCCAGCAGCCGATCCGGGACAGTAACTGCGGGGCAGTACTTC.

The chain is built from TRBV6-6 and TRBJ2-1; 8 bases match TRBD2. The CDR3 totals 16 residues. The V and J ends lost 5 bases and 7 bases, in that order; junction bases with no gene match: 13. Germline V gives CDR1 MNHNY, CDR2 SVGAGI (reference sequence). DNA of the CDR3: TGTGCCAGCAGTCCTCGAACCGGGGGGGCATGGAATGAGCAGTTCTTC. Protein: CASSPRTGGAWNEQFF.

The chain carries TRBV6-1 and TRBJ1-3; possible D gene TRBD1, 5 bases. With 2 bases removed from V and 0 bases from J, the gap between germline ends came to 11 bases. CDR3 size: 16 residues. Germline lookup yields CDR1 MNHNS and CDR2 SASEGT. The CDR3 sequence is CASSEYQGLSGNTIYF. CDR3 coding DNA: TGTGCCAGCAGTGAATATCAGGGTCTCTCTGGAAACACCATATATTTT.

The chain is built from TRBV5-4 and TRBJ1-1; D is ambiguous. This CDR3 contains 13 residues. The V gene lost 2 bases and the J gene lost 1 base, with 6 bases spanning the gap. Germline-derived CDR1 and CDR2 are SGHNT and YYREEE (reference sequence). CDR3 DNA: TGTGCCAGCAGCTTAGCGGAGAACACTGAAGCTTTCTTT. This translates into CASSLAENTEAFF.

The rearrangement uses TRBV19 and TRBJ1-2; 7 nucleotides match TRBD1. V lost 6 bases and J lost 7; bases outside the gene matches: 11. Germline assignment: CDR1 LNHDA and CDR2 SQIVND (reference sequence). CDR3 size: 14 residues. The CDR3 region has the DNA TGTGCCAGTAGAGAAGACAGGGCCCGGGGTGGCTACACCTTC. It codes for CASREDRARGGYTF. Together with reference TRBV19 and TRBJ1-2, the CDR3 gives the full variable domain: DGGITQSPKYLFRKEGQNVTLSCEQNLNHDAMYWYRQDPGQGLRLIYYSQIVNDFQKGDIAEGYSVSREKKESFPLTVTSAQKNPTAFYLCASREDRARGGYTFGSGTRLTVV.